This T cell receptor (beta chain) was found in a study of T cells in Graves' hyperthyroidism and ophthalmopathy. Study outcomes and limitations: A 13 V-J signature model discriminated ophthalmopathy versus stable hyperthyroidism.

Among the patients, aged 18 to 65, hyperthyroidism was newly diagnosed and had lasted under 2 months. About 10 ml fresh peripheral blood yielded the PBMCs. In the case of this clonotype: The antigen is not known.

RNA transcripts yielded amplified TCR beta CDR3 regions. A first-round RT-PCR of the TCR CDR3 used the HTBI primer set. A single record per CDR3 protein comes from TCRdb applying MiXCR to the multiplex PCR reads. This sample yields some 690,000 distinct CDR3 sequences, of which roughly 17% are seen a single time; roughly a sixth belongs to the top ten. This CDR3 has 14 amino acids. Trimming took 6 bases from V and 4 from J, leaving 15 bases between them. Germline V CDR1 and CDR2: LNHDA, SQIVND (reference sequence). The specimen was blood. The source of this sequence is a man aged 50-60 years with Graves' hyperthyroidism. The chain uses TRBV19 and TRBJ1-2, with a possible D match to TRBD1 (6 bases). The CDR3 DNA reads TGTGCCAGTAGGGTACTGCAGGGGAGCTATGGCTACACCTTC. Translating it yields CASRVLQGSYGYTF. The full variable domain, completed using reference TRBV19 and TRBJ1-2, is DGGITQSPKYLFRKEGQNVTLSCEQNLNHDAMYWYRQDPGQGLRLIYYSQIVNDFQKGDIAEGYSVSREKKESFPLTVTSAQKNPTAFYLCASRVLQGSYGYTFGSGTRLTVV.